This TCR beta chain was sequenced during a study of T-cell reconstitution after alpha-beta-depleted transplantation in children (dated by TCRdb to about 2016). For context, the study as a whole: Using TCR repertoire profiling, the study followed T-cell immune reconstitution in a quantitative way in children after TCRalphabeta/CD19-depleted allogeneic hematopoietic cell transplantation. Points the paper makes about the study in general: Over the following months the frequencies of hyperexpanded clones went down, and after one year T-cell counts and TCRbeta diversity were mostly credited to newly produced T cells. About two months after transplant, the apparently early recovery of alphabetaT-cell counts reportedly depended on just several hundred clones that had expanded rapidly and came from non-depleted graft cells. In some patients, the high TCRbeta diversity seen at day 60 was put down to recipient T cells and intrathymic progenitors that had survived conditioning.

The label giving this sample's treatment or condition can be read as: allogeneic hematopoietic cell transplantation with graft depleted of TCRalphabeta T cells and CD19 B cells. The children who served as transplant recipients had been given grafts of TCRalphabeta/CD19-depleted allogeneic hematopoietic cells. Library preparation was by PCR. The instrument given in TCRdb is Illumina HiSeq 2500. Molecular barcoding was employed in the preparation of TCR libraries, with unique molecular identifiers being used to normalize TCRbeta repertoire quantification. TCRdb reanalyzed the raw reads on its own, using fastp at Q25 for trimming and MiXCR for clone calling, and kept in-frame beta chains. Each entry is one CDR3 protein sequence, shown with its most common DNA and genes. Here the sample has roughly 400,000 distinct CDR3 sequences; about 40% occur a single time. In total, the top ten clones hold 27% of the sample.

With regard to this clonotype: It lacks a known antigen. Nothing much larger sits one base from this clone, and base qualities are not available.

As encoded in the germline V gene (reference sequence), CDR1 is DFQATT while CDR2 is SNEGSKA. The germline V end is reduced by 4 bases and the J end by 2 bases; junction bases left unmatched: 11. The CDR3 holds 15 amino acids from the cysteine to the phenylalanine. Kept here is only the CDR3 DNA, which spans 45 bases and is read in frame from base 1. The clonotype originates from a girl aged 2-9 years with aplastic anemia, due to receive a stem cell transplant. The rearrangement combines TRBV20-1 with TRBJ2-7; the central 7 bases match TRBD2. The sample consisted of PBMCs, taken before TCRalphabeta/CD19-depleted stem cell transplant. The nucleotide sequence is TGCAGTGCTATAAACCCTAGCGGACGACCCTACGAGCAGTACTTC. The encoded protein is CSAINPSGRPYEQYF.